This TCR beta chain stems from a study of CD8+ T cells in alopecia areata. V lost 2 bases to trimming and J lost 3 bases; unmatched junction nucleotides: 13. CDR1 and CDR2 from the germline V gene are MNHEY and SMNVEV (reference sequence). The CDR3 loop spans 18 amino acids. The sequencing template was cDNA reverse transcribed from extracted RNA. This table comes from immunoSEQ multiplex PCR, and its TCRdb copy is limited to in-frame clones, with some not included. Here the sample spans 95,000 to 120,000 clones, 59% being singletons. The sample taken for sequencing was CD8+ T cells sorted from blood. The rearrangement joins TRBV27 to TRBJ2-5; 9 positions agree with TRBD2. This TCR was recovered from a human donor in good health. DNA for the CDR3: TGTGCCAGCAGTTTAAGCGGGGGGTTTTTCCCAATGAAAGAGACCCAGTACTTC. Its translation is CASSLSGGFFPMKETQYF.